This TCR beta chain is from a study of Ad26.COV2.S vaccination and SARS-CoV-2 variants. The wider study: Within the COV1001 Ad26.COV2.S trial arm, the donor was enrolled. Ad26.COV2.S shots went into the muscle once or twice, 56 days apart.

Study-wide points: Measurements of TCR breadth and depth may have given underestimates of the total T cell responses.

Trimming took 4 bases from V and 4 from J; bases not matched to a gene: 7. Germline CDR1 reads SEHNR; CDR2 reads FQNEAQ (reference sequence). There are 15 residues in the CDR3. Sequencing was performed with immunoSEQ multiplex PCR; in TCRdb, only in-frame clones are kept and a portion is missing. This sample has about 680,000 clones; 70% to 90% occur once, and the top ten carry over 1.3%. Treatment reported: some 19 received Ad26.COV2.S at low or high dose, single or two shots; roughly five received placebo; per-sample allocation not given. The samples were gathered on day 63 after the first injection of vaccine or placebo. To note about this clone: The target antigen is unknown.

The chain has TRBV7-9 and TRBJ2-3, with 8 bases that match TRBD1. The sequence was collected from a person aged 18-60 years who received the Ad26.COV2.S COVID-19 vaccine or a placebo. The starting material was peripheral blood, obtained in a trial of Ad26.COV2.S vaccine versus placebo. The CDR3 region has the DNA TGTGCCAGCAGCTCCCGTTCAGGGGGCCCAGATACGCAGTATTTT. Its translation: CASSSRSGGPDTQYF.